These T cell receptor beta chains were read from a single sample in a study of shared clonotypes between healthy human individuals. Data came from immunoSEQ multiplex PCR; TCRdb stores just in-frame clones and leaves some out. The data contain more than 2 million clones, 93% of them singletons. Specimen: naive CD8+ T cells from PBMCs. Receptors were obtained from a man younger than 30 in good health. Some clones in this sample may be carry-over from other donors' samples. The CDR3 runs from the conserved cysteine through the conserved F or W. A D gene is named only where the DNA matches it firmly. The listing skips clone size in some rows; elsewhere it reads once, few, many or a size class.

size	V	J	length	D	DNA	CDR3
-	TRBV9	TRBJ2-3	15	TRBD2	TGTGCCAGCAGCGCCTCAGCGGGAGGACGAGATACGCAGTATTTT	CASSASAGGRDTQYF
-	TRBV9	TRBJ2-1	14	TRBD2	TGTGCCAGCAGCGTTAGCGGGAATTACAATGAGCAGTTCTTC	CASSVSGNYNEQFF
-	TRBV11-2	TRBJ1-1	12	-	TGTGCCAGCAGCTGGGGGATGGAGGGGGCTTTCTTT	CASSWGMEGAFF
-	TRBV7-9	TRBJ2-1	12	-	TGTGCCAGCAGCTTATCATGGGGTGAGCAGTTCTTC	CASSLSWGEQFF
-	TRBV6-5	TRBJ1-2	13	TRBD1	TGTGCCAGCAGCTCGGCTTACAGGGGCGGCTACACCTTC	CASSSAYRGGYTF
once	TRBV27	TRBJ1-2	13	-	TGTGCCAGCAGTTTAGCGGGGCGGGATGGCTACACCTTC	CASSLAGRDGYTF
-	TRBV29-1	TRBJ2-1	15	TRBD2	TGCAGCGTTCCCCCGACTAGCGGGCCATACAATGAGCAGTTCTTC	CSVPPTSGPYNEQFF
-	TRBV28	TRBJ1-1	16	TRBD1	TGTGCCAGCAGTTTTCGAGGCAGGGGGAGGAACACTGAAGCTTTCTTT	CASSFRGRGRNTEAFF
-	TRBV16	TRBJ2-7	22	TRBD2	TGTGCCAGCAGCTCAATTGGGACAGTTGGAGGACTAGCGGGAGGGCCCCAATACGAGCAGTACTTC	CASSSIGTVGGLAGGPQYEQYF
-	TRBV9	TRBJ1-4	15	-	TGTGCCAGCAGCGTAGCGGCAGGGTGGGGTGAAAAACTGTTTTTT	CASSVAAGWGEKLFF
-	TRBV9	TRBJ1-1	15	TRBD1	TGTGCCAGCAGCGCCGGACAGGGGTTGAACACTGAAGCTTTCTTT	CASSAGQGLNTEAFF
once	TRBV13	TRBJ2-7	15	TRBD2	TGTGCCAGCACCCCAGAGGGACTAGCGGCGTACGAGCAGTACTTC	CASTPEGLAAYEQYF
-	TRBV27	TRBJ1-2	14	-	TGTGCCAGCAGTTTATGGGGAGGCTGGAATGGCTACACCTTC	CASSLWGGWNGYTF
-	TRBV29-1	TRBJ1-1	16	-	TGCAGCGTTGCGGGCACCTGGGCAGCCATGAACACTGAAGCTTTCTTT	CSVAGTWAAMNTEAFF
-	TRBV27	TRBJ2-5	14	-	TGTGCCAGCAGTTTAAGACAGGTGCATGAGACCCAGTACTTC	CASSLRQVHETQYF
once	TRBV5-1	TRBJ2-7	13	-	TGCGCCAGCAGCTTGGCGGGGAGGAACGAGCAGTACTTC	CASSLAGRNEQYF
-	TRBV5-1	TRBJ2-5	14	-	TGCGCCAGCAGTTCGCGGGCCCCGGGGGAGACCCAGTACTTC	CASSSRAPGETQYF
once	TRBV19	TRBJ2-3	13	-	TGTGCCAGTAGTCCGGGGAACACAGATACGCAGTATTTT	CASSPGNTDTQYF
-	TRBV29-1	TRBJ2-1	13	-	TGCAGCGTTGTACCCTGGGGGAGTTATGAGCAGTTCTTC	CSVVPWGSYEQFF
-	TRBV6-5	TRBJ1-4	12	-	TGTGCCAGCAGTTACGAGGGGCAAAAACTGTTTTTT	CASSYEGQKLFF
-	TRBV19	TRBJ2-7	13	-	TGTGCCAGTTCCCGGCCGGACTCCTACGAGCAGTACTTC	CASSRPDSYEQYF
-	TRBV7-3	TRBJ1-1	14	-	TGTGCCAGCAGTGGTATAGGGGCAGGTGATGAAGCTTTCTTT	CASSGIGAGDEAFF
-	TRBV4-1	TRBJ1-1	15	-	TGCGCCAGCAGCCAGGGCCCGGGACATTCCACTGAAGCTTTCTTT	CASSQGPGHSTEAFF
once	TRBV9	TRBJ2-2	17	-	TGTGCCAGCAGCGTAGAGGGGGGACATACGAACACCGGGGAGCTGTTTTTT	CASSVEGGHTNTGELFF
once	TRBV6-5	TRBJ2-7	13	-	TGTGCCAGCTTTGACAGGACGGATGGGGAGCAGTACTTC	CASFDRTDGEQYF
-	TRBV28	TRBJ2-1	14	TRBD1	TGTGCCAGCAGTAAGACAGGGGTTTACAATGAGCAGTTCTTC	CASSKTGVYNEQFF
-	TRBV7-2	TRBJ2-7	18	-	TGTGCCAGCAGCTTCTATCTTCAGGGGCCGACCTACTCCTACGAGCAGTACTTC	CASSFYLQGPTYSYEQYF
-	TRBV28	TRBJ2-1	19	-	TGTGCCAGCAACCCCCTTTTCTCCGCCAGGGGGGAGGATTGGAATGAGCAGTTCTTC	CASNPLFSARGEDWNEQFF
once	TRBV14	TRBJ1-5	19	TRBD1	TGTGCCAGCAGCCAAGATCCGACAGGGGTCGCAGGGCCCAATCAGCCCCAGCATTTT	CASSQDPTGVAGPNQPQHF
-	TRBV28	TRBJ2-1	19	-	TGTGCCAGCAGTTTATTCCGGCCGGACGGGAGTGGGTTTAGGGATGAGCAGTTCTTC	CASSLFRPDGSGFRDEQFF
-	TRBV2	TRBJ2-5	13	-	TGTGCCAGCGAGTTTGGACAGCAAGAGACCCAGTACTTC	CASEFGQQETQYF
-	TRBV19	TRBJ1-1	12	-	TGTGCCAGTAGTATGGTCGGCGGTGAAGCTTTCTTT	CASSMVGGEAFF
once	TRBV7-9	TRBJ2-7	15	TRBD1	TGTGCCAGCAGCCACCCCCGGGACAGGGGAAACGAGCAGTACTTC	CASSHPRDRGNEQYF
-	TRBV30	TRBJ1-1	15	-	TGTGCCTGGAGCCCCCAGATTCTCATGAACACTGAAGCTTTCTTT	CAWSPQILMNTEAFF
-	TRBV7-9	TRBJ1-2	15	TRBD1	TGTGCCAGCAGCTCAAATCCACAGGGGTTCTATGGCTACACCTTC	CASSSNPQGFYGYTF
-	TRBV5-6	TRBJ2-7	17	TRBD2	TGTGCCAGCAGTCTTAGGGGTATTAGCGGGAGCCCCTACGAGCAGTACTTC	CASSLRGISGSPYEQYF
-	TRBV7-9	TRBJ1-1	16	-	TGTGCCAGCAGCTTAAACGGGGACCCCCAGAACACTGAAGCTTTCTTT	CASSLNGDPQNTEAFF
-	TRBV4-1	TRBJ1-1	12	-	TGCGCCAGCAGCAGGGTGAACACTGAAGCTTTCTTT	CASSRVNTEAFF